Included here is one T cell receptor beta chain sequence, with context. This was the immunoSEQ v3.0 assay at survey level. Sequenced by immunoSEQ multiplex PCR; TCRdb stores in-frame clones only, minus some. Of about 10,000 clones listed, roughly 80% are singletons. These data come from a study of long-term antiretroviral therapy in people with HIV. The sequence derives from a man between 35 and 55 years old with HIV. Source: unsorted PBMCs, taken 1.2 years after starting antiretroviral therapy.

CDR3 protein: CASRLAGELGGYTF. The CDR3 region has the DNA TGTGCCAGTAGGCTCGCAGGAGAATTAGGTGGCTACACCTTC. V usage is TRBV19 and J usage is TRBJ1-2; D is undetermined. Germline V gene lookup returns CDR1 LNHDA and CDR2 SQIVND (reference sequence). This CDR3 contains 14 residues. The germline V and J ends were trimmed by 6 bases and 7 bases, with 18 bases remaining between them. Full variable domain (outside the CDR3, taken from reference TRBV19 and TRBJ1-2): DGGITQSPKYLFRKEGQNVTLSCEQNLNHDAMYWYRQDPGQGLRLIYYSQIVNDFQKGDIAEGYSVSREKKESFPLTVTSAQKNPTAFYLCASRLAGELGGYTFGSGTRLTVV.